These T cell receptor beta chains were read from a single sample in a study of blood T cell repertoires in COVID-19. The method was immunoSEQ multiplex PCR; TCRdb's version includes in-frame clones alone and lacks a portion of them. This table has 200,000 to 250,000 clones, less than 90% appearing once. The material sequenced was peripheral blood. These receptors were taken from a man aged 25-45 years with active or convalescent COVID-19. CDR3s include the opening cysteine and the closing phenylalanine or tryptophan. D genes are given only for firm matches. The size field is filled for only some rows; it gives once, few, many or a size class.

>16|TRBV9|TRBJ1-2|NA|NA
CASRPDTQSANYGYTF
TGTGCCAGCAGACCCGACACACAATCAGCTAACTATGGCTACACCTTC
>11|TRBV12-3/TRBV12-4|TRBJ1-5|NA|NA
CASSLGGPQHF
TGTGCCAGCAGTTTAGGCGGGCCCCAGCATTTT
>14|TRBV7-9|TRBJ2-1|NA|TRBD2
CASSGLAEINEQFF
TGTGCCAGCAGCGGCCTAGCGGAAATTAATGAGCAGTTCTTC
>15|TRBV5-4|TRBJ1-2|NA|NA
CASSSPGPPGEGYTF
TGTGCCAGCAGCTCCCCGGGACCCCCGGGAGAGGGCTACACCTTC
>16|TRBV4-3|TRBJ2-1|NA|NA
CASSQVGQTYYNEQFF
TGCGCCAGCAGCCAAGTTGGACAGACTTACTACAATGAGCAGTTCTTC
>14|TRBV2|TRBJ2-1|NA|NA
CASNRQASYNEQFF
TGTGCCAGTAATCGACAGGCCTCCTACAATGAGCAGTTCTTC
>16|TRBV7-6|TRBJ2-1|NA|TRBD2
CASSQKAGDPYNEQFF
TGTGCCAGCAGCCAGAAGGCGGGGGACCCTTACAATGAGCAGTTCTTC
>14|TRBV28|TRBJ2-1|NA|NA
CASSGRANGNEQFF
TGTGCCAGCAGTGGCAGGGCCAACGGCAATGAGCAGTTCTTC
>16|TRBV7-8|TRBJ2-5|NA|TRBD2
CASRRLAGLSQETQYF
TGTGCCAGCAGGAGGCTAGCGGGCCTTAGCCAAGAGACCCAGTACTTC
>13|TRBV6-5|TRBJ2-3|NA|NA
CASRGASTDTQYF
TGTGCCAGCAGGGGAGCTAGCACAGATACGCAGTATTTT
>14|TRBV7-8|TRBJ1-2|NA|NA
CASSLARGEGGYTF
TGTGCCAGCAGCTTAGCCCGGGGGGAGGGTGGCTACACCTTC
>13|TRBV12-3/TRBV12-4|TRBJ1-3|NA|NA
CASRDRTGNTIYF
TGTGCCAGCAGGGACAGAACTGGAAACACCATATATTTT
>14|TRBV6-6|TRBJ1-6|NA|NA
CASSSRVGYSPLHF
TGTGCCAGCAGTTCGAGGGTAGGATATTCACCCCTCCACTTT
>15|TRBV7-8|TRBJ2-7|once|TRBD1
CASSLEAGGPYEQYF
TGTGCCAGCAGCTTAGAGGCAGGGGGACCCTACGAGCAGTACTTC
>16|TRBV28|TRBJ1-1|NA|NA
CASSRGGSFMNTEAFF
TGTGCCAGCAGCCGGGGGGGCAGCTTTATGAACACTGAAGCTTTCTTT
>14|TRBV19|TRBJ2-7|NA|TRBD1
CASSYRDSSYEQYF
TGTGCCAGTAGTTACCGGGACAGTTCCTACGAGCAGTACTTC
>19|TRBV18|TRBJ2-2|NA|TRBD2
CASSPHGLAGRWNTGELFF
TGTGCCAGCTCACCGCACGGACTAGCGGGGAGGTGGAACACCGGGGAGCTGTTTTTT
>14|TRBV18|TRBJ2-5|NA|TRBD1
CASSRKGAQETQYF
TGTGCCAGCTCACGAAAGGGGGCTCAAGAGACCCAGTACTTC
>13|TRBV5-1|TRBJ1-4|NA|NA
CASSSRENEKLFF
TGCGCCAGCAGTTCCCGAGAAAATGAAAAACTGTTTTTT
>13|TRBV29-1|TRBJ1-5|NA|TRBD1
CSVMGQDNQPQHF
TGCAGCGTTATGGGACAGGATAATCAGCCCCAGCATTTT
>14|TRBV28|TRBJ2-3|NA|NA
CASSLEGTTDTQYF
TGTGCCAGCAGTTTGGAGGGAACCACAGATACGCAGTATTTT
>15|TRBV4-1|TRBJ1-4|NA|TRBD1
CASSQQDRENEKLFF
TGCGCCAGCAGCCAACAGGACAGGGAAAATGAAAAACTGTTTTTT
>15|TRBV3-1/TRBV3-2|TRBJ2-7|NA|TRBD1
CASSYGSGTGGSQYF
TGTGCCAGCAGCTATGGTTCCGGGACAGGAGGATCGCAGTACTTC
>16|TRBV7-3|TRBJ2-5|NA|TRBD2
CASSSQPGLDRETQYF
TGTGCCAGCAGCTCTCAACCGGGACTAGATCGGGAGACCCAGTACTTC
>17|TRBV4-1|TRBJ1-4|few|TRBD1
CASSQIQGARTNEKLFF
TGCGCCAGCAGCCAAATACAGGGGGCGAGAACTAATGAAAAACTGTTTTTT
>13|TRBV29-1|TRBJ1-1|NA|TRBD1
CSVRQGLDTEAFF
TGCAGCGTTCGACAGGGTCTGGACACTGAAGCTTTCTTT
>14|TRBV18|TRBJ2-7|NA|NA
CASSPGSPYYEQYF
TGTGCCAGCTCACCCGGGTCGCCATACTACGAGCAGTACTTC
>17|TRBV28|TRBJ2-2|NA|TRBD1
CASSFTQGAGNTGELFF
TGTGCCAGCAGTTTCACCCAGGGGGCAGGAAACACCGGGGAGCTGTTTTTT
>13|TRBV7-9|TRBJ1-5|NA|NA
CASSSDQSGAQHF
TGTGCCAGCAGCTCAGACCAGTCCGGAGCCCAGCATTTT
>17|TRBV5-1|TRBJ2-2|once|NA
CASSLAGGLAGTGELFF
TGCGCCAGCAGCTTGGCAGGTGGTCTAGCTGGCACCGGGGAGCTGTTTTTT
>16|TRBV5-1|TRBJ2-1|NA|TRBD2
CASSLMSGGTYNEQFF
TGCGCCAGCAGCTTGATGTCGGGGGGAACCTACAATGAGCAGTTCTTC
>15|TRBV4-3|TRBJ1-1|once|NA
CASSQIQGKVTEAFF
TGCGCCAGCAGCCAAATTCAGGGAAAGGTCACTGAAGCTTTCTTT